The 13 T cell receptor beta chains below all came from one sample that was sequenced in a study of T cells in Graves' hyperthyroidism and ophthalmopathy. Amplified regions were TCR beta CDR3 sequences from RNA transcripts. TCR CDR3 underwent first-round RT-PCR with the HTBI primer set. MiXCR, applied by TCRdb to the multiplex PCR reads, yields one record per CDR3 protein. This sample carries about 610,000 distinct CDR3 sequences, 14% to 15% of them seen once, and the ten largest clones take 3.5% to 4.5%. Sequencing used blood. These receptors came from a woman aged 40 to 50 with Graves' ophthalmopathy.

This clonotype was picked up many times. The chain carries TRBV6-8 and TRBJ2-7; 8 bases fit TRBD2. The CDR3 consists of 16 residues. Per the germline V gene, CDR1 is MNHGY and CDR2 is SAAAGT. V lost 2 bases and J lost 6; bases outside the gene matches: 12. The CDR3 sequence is CASSYDHPGLVGEQYF. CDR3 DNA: TGTGCCAGCAGTTACGACCATCCGGGACTAGTAGGCGAGCAGTACTTC.

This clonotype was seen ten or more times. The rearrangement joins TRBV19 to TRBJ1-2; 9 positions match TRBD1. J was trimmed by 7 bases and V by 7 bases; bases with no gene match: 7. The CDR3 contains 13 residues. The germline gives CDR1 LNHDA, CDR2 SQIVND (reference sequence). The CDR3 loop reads CASNPQGASGYTF. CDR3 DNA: TGTGCCAGTAACCCACAGGGGGCGAGTGGCTACACCTTC.

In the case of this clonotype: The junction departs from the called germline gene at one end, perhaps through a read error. The CDR3 DNA reads as TGCAGTGCACGGGACACCTTGGGTCAGCCCAAGCATTTT. This sequence encodes CSARDTLGQPKHF. The chain employs TRBV20-1 and TRBJ1-5; tentatively, D is TRBD1 (6 bases). This CDR3 comprises 13 residues. Germline V CDR1 and CDR2: DFQATT, SNEGSKA (reference sequence).

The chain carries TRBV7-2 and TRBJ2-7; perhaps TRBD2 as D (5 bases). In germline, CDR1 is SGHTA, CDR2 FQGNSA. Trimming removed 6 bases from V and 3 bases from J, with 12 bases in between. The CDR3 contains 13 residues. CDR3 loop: CASRPEGDYEQYF. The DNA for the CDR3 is TGTGCCAGCAGACCAGAGGGAGACTACGAGCAGTACTTC.

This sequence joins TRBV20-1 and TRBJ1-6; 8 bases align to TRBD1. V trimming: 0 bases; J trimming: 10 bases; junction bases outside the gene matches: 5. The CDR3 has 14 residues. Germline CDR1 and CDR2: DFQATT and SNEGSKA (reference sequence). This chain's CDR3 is CSARDQGAGSPLHF. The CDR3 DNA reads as TGCAGTGCTAGAGATCAGGGGGCGGGCTCACCCCTCCACTTT.

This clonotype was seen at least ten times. The CDR3 is CASSQAPGVGGNTIYF. The CDR3 region has the DNA TGCGCCAGCAGCCAAGCCCCAGGGGTAGGCGGTAACACCATATATTTT. This chain links TRBV4-1 with TRBJ1-3; TRBD1 is a possible D gene (6 bases). The CDR3 has 16 residues. V dropped 1 base and J dropped 7 bases, with 17 bases sitting between them. CDR1 and CDR2 from the germline V gene are MGHRA and YSYEKL.

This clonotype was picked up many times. The DNA for the CDR3 is TGTGCCAGCAGTTTCAGGGCCGTGGCGGAATACGAGCAGTACTTC. The encoded protein is CASSFRAVAEYEQYF. The chain joins TRBV12-3 or TRBV12-4 to TRBJ2-7; D might be TRBD1 (5 bases). V shed 3 bases and J shed 4 bases, with 16 bases lying between them. This CDR3 is 15 amino acids long.

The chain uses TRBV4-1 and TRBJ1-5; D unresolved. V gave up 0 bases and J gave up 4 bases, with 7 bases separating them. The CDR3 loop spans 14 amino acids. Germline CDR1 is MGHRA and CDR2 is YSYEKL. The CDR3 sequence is CASSQEKSNQPQHF. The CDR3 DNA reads TGCGCCAGCAGCCAAGAAAAGAGTAATCAGCCCCAGCATTTT.

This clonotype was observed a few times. The CDR3, as DNA: TGTGCCACAGATGGGGTGGACAGTCCCTACGAGCAGTACTTC. This gives the protein CATDGVDSPYEQYF. The J gene is TRBJ2-7, the V gene TRBV28; weak D call: TRBD1 (6 bases). The CDR3 runs to 14 residues. Trimming pared 10 bases from V and 2 bases from J, leaving 18 bases between. The germline gives CDR1 MDHEN, CDR2 SYDVKM.

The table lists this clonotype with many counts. Here the CDR3 DNA reads TGTGCCAGCAGCTTAGGCGGGTCTCTGGCTGAAGCTTTCTTT. Its protein product is CASSLGGSLAEAFF. The chain has TRBV7-8 and TRBJ1-1; D remains unclear. Between the trimmed V and J ends, which lost 1 base and 6 bases, there was a span of 12 bases. This CDR3 contains 14 residues. The V gene's germline CDR1 is SGHVS and CDR2 FQNEAQ. Variable domain in full (rest from reference TRBV7-8 and TRBJ1-1): GAGVSQSPRYKVAKRGQDVALRCDPISGHVSLFWYQQALGQGPEFLTYFQNEAQLDKSGLPSDRFFAERPEGSVSTLKIQRTQQEDSAVYLCASSLGGSLAEAFFGQGTRLTVV.

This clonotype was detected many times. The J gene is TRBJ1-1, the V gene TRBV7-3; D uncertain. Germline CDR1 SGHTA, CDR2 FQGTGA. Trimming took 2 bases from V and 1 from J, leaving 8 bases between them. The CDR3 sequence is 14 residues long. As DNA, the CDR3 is TGTGCCAGCAGCTTATACCCCGGGAACACTGAAGCTTTCTTT. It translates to CASSLYPGNTEAFF.

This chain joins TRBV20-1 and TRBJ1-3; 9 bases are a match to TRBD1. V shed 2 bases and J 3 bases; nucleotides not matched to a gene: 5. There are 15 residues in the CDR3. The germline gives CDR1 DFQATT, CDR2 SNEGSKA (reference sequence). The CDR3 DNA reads TGCAGTGCTAGACCCACAGGGGGCTATGGAAACACCATATATTTT. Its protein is CSARPTGGYGNTIYF.

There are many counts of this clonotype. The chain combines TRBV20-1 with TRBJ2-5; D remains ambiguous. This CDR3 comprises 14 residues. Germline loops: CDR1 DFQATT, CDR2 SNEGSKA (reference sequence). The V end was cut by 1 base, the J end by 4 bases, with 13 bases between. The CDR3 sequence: CSARVDPALETQYF. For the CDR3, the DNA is TGCAGTGCTAGAGTTGACCCTGCTCTAGAGACCCAGTACTTC.